What follows are 16 T cell receptor beta chains derived from one specimen sequenced in a study of blood T cell repertoires in COVID-19. Clones were read by immunoSEQ multiplex PCR, and TCRdb kept only the in-frame ones, dropping some. This table has around 280,000 clones, about 83% appearing once. Sequencing was performed on PBMCs or T cells enriched from blood (not recorded which). These receptors all stem from a woman between 35 and 50 years old who had recovered from COVID-19.

The chain has TRBV28 and TRBJ1-2, with 8 bases matching TRBD1. Per the germline V gene, CDR1 is MDHEN and CDR2 is SYDVKM. The trim removed 7 bases at V and 4 bases at J, leaving 8 bases unmatched. This CDR3 has 14 amino acids. Written as DNA, the CDR3 is TGTGCCAGCATATTCAGGGGGCTTGTCTATGGCTACACCTTC. This translates into CASIFRGLVYGYTF.

V usage is TRBV28 and J usage is TRBJ2-1; TRBD2 aligns across 9 bases. The CDR3 consists of 17 residues. V trimming: 2 bases; J trimming: 7 bases; junction bases outside the gene matches: 12. Looked up from germline, CDR1 is MDHEN and CDR2 is SYDVKM. The CDR3 DNA follows: TGTGCCAGCAGTTTACCGGGACTAGCTTTTATCCAGAATGAGCAGTTCTTC. Its protein is CASSLPGLAFIQNEQFF.

The rearrangement uses TRBV5-6 and TRBJ1-1; no clear D. The CDR3 covers 16 residues. Germline V gene lookup returns CDR1 SGHDT and CDR2 YYEEEE. V was pared by 7 bases and J by 0 bases, with 19 bases between. The DNA of the CDR3 is TGTGCCAGCGGGAAGATAACCTGGACTCTGAACACTGAAGCTTTCTTT. This sequence encodes CASGKITWTLNTEAFF.

A few counts support this clone. Other DNA sequences of this sample code for an identical CDR3. This chain joins TRBV6-5 and TRBJ1-2; D uncertain. The germline CDR1 and CDR2 sequences are MNHEY and SVGAGI. The V end lost 6 bases, the J end lost 6 bases, and 5 bases lay between the germline ends. The CDR3 covers 10 residues. The CDR3 region is CASREDGYTF. In DNA form, the CDR3 reads TGTGCCAGCAGGGAGGATGGCTACACCTTC.

The rearrangement links TRBV7-2 to TRBJ1-1; TRBD1 might be the D (5 bases). This CDR3 comprises 15 residues. The ends were cut back, 0 bases at V and 3 bases at J, with 11 bases in the middle. From germline, CDR1 is SGHTA and CDR2 FQGNSA. In DNA, the CDR3 is TGTGCCAGCAGCTTAGCGACAGTTTTAGACACTGAAGCTTTCTTT. It translates to CASSLATVLDTEAFF.

The sample holds a few counts of this clone. This chain links TRBV7-9 with TRBJ1-2, with 7 bases identical to TRBD1. Germline assignment: CDR1 SEHNR and CDR2 FQNEAQ (reference sequence). This CDR3 has 14 amino acids. Losses at the gene ends were 5 bases for V and 2 bases for J; bases not matched to a gene: 5. CDR3: CASSRDRDNYGYTF. The CDR3 DNA reads as TGTGCCAGCAGCCGAGACAGGGACAACTATGGCTACACCTTC.

This clone has just a few counts. The chain uses TRBV10-1 and TRBJ2-7, with 10 bases identical to TRBD2. J lost 6 bases, V lost 6 bases, and 14 bases had no gene match. The CDR3 totals 16 residues. Per the germline V gene, CDR1 is WNHNN and CDR2 is SYGVQD (reference sequence). CDR3: CASRPINIAGGLEQYF. The CDR3 DNA is TGCGCCAGCAGGCCAATAAACATAGCGGGAGGCCTCGAGCAGTACTTC.

The chain joins TRBV6-1 to TRBJ2-2, with D hard to call. The V gene's germline CDR1 is MNHNS and CDR2 SASEGT. This CDR3 comprises 17 residues. The V end lost 3 bases, the J end lost 0 bases, and 14 bases lay between the germline ends. CDR3 DNA: TGTGCCAGCAGTGATCTGACCGTGGAGTCGAACACCGGGGAGCTGTTTTTT. Amino acid sequence: CASSDLTVESNTGELFF.

The chain has TRBV6-2 or TRBV6-3 and TRBJ1-6; tentative D call: TRBD1 (5 bases). This CDR3 has 15 amino acids. Germline V gene sequence: CDR1 MNHEY, CDR2 SVGEGT. The V and J ends lost 4 bases and 7 bases respectively, with 14 bases between them. The CDR3 region is CASSFLQTANSPLHF. CDR3 DNA sequence: TGTGCCAGCAGTTTTCTACAGACAGCCAATTCACCCCTCCACTTT.

The chain has TRBV7-2 and TRBJ2-7; 7 nucleotides align to TRBD2. This CDR3 has 16 residues. After removal of 5 bases from V and 2 bases from J, the junction contained 12 bases not matched to a gene. Germline V gene sequence: CDR1 SGHTA, CDR2 FQGNSA. The CDR3 bases are TGTGCCAGCAGCCCTGACGCCGGACTAGACACCTACGAGCAGTACTTC. Its protein is CASSPDAGLDTYEQYF. Together with reference TRBV7-2 and TRBJ2-7, the CDR3 gives the full variable domain: GAGVSQSPSNKVTEKGKDVELRCDPISGHTALYWYRQSLGQGLEFLIYFQGNSAPDKSGLPSDRFSAERTGGSVSTLTIQRTQQEDSAVYLCASSPDAGLDTYEQYFGPGTRLTVT.

The rearrangement joins TRBV7-2 to TRBJ1-1, with 9 bases identical to TRBD1. Germline values: CDR1 SGHTA, CDR2 FQGNSA. V was pared by 5 bases and J by 4 bases, with 11 bases of the junction left unmatched. The CDR3 length is 16 residues. CDR3 loop: CASSPGQGRVGTEAFF. The CDR3 coding sequence is TGTGCCAGCAGCCCCGGACAGGGGAGGGTGGGCACTGAAGCTTTCTTT.

This clone has only one observation. The same CDR3 arises from other DNA sequences in this sample as well. The gene calls are TRBV28 and TRBJ2-5; D unresolved. Trimming pared 4 bases from V and 1 base from J, leaving 4 bases between. The germline CDR1 and CDR2 sequences are MDHEN and SYDVKM. The CDR3 has 12 amino acids. The CDR3 sequence is CASSSVQETQYF. For the CDR3, the DNA is TGTGCCAGCAGTTCCGTCCAAGAGACCCAGTACTTC.

The rearrangement uses TRBV15 and TRBJ2-2; 9 bases agree with TRBD2. From germline, CDR1 is LNHNV and CDR2 YYDKDF (reference sequence). J lost 5 bases, V lost 1 base, and 8 bases had no gene match. This CDR3 has 17 residues. CDR3 protein: CATSRGSGGPRTGELFF. CDR3 nucleotide sequence: TGTGCCACCAGCAGAGGTAGCGGGGGACCCAGGACCGGGGAGCTGTTTTTT.

The V and J genes are TRBV7-9 and TRBJ2-3, with TRBD2 matching over 9 bases. The CDR3 runs to 16 residues. The V segment lost 2 bases and the J segment 2 bases; nucleotides outside the gene matches: 5. Per the germline V gene, CDR1 is SEHNR and CDR2 is FQNEAQ (reference sequence). Written as DNA, the CDR3 is TGTGCCAGCAGCTTAACAGGCGGGAGGGCCACAGATACGCAGTATTTT. It translates to CASSLTGGRATDTQYF.

This chain uses TRBV11-2 with TRBJ2-1, with 9 positions matching TRBD2. The CDR3 runs 16 residues. Trimming removed 3 bases from V and 2 bases from J; junction bases left unmatched: 5. CDR1 and CDR2 (germline): SGHAT, FQNNGV. The CDR3 loop is CASSFSGRGAYNEQFF. As DNA, the CDR3 is TGTGCCAGCAGCTTTAGCGGGAGAGGCGCCTACAATGAGCAGTTCTTC.

This chain joins TRBV24-1 and TRBJ1-2, with D possibly being TRBD1 (6 bases). Germline V gene lookup returns CDR1 KGHDR and CDR2 SFDVKD. Trimming shortened V by 9 bases and J by 2 bases, and 9 bases separated the two germline ends. CDR3 length: 12 residues. This chain's CDR3 is CATSRGNYGYTF. The DNA of the CDR3 is TGTGCCACCTCAAGGGGGAACTATGGCTACACCTTC.